The 19 T cell receptor beta chains below come from one sample, sequenced in a study of CD8 T cells in Susac syndrome. Random hexamers were used to reverse transcribe the RNA input (roughly 0.5 to 1 ug). From the immunoSEQ multiplex PCR reads, TCRdb called clonotypes with MiXCR, one entry per CDR3 protein. The sample has about 140,000 distinct CDR3 sequences; 94% are singletons. What was sequenced was CD8+ T cells from PBMCs. These receptors all stem from a human donor in good health.

The chain carries TRBV19 and TRBJ2-5, with 7 bases identical to TRBD2. Unmatched junction bases numbered 6, after V lost 6 bases and J lost 5 bases. Per the germline V gene, CDR1 is LNHDA and CDR2 is SQIVND (reference sequence). The CDR3 loop spans 13 amino acids. CDR3 DNA: TGTGCCAGTAGCTACGGGGGAGGGGAGACCCAGTACTTC. Protein product: CASSYGGGETQYF.

The gene calls are TRBV27 and TRBJ2-1, with D possibly TRBD2 on 6 matching bases. The V end was cut by 7 bases, the J end by 1 base, with 11 bases between. Germline CDR1 is MNHEY and CDR2 is SMNVEV (reference sequence). The CDR3 is 14 residues long. The CDR3 DNA follows: TGTGCCAGCACCTGGGGAGGTTCCTACAATGAGCAGTTCTTC. Translated: CASTWGGSYNEQFF.

The genes are TRBV5-6 and TRBJ2-3; 8 bases match TRBD2. The CDR3 is 14 residues long. With 4 bases clipped from V and 11 bases from J, the junction kept 12 bases outside the gene matches. Germline CDR1 reads SGHDT; CDR2 reads YYEEEE. The CDR3 DNA follows: TGTGCCAGCAGCCTGGGCGGCGGGGGGTCGTTGCAGTATTTT. It yields the protein CASSLGGGGSLQYF. The full variable domain, its missing parts supplied by reference TRBV5-6 and TRBJ2-3, is DAGVTQSPTHLIKTRGQQVTLRCSPKSGHDTVSWYQQALGQGPQFIFQYYEEEERQRGNFPDRFSGHQFPNYSSELNVNALLLGDSALYLCASSLGGGGSLQYFGPGTRLTVL.

This clonotype was seen only once. V is TRBV9 and J is TRBJ1-1; no clear D gene. The CDR3 is made up of 13 amino acids. Germline values: CDR1 SGDLS, CDR2 YYNGEE. V lost 1 base, J lost 2 bases, and 6 bases lay in between. The CDR3 DNA reads as TGTGCCAGCAGCGTATATGACAACACTGAAGCTTTCTTT. As protein: CASSVYDNTEAFF.

The chain has TRBV29-1 and TRBJ2-7; 9 nucleotides match TRBD1. This CDR3 contains 16 residues. Germline V CDR1 and CDR2: SQVTM, ANQGSEA. Losses at the gene ends were 0 bases for V and 2 bases for J; bases not matched to a gene: 8. CDR3 loop: CSVEDPATGGTYEQYF. In DNA, the CDR3 is TGCAGCGTTGAAGACCCCGCGACAGGGGGTACCTACGAGCAGTACTTC.

V is TRBV9 and J is TRBJ2-1; TRBD2 matches at 10 bases. V was clipped by 1 base and J by 4 bases; unmatched bases: 2. The CDR3 length is 15 residues. Germline assignment: CDR1 SGDLS and CDR2 YYNGEE. In DNA form, the CDR3 reads TGTGCCAGCAGCGTACTACTAGCGGGATACAATGAGCAGTTCTTC. It translates to CASSVLLAGYNEQFF.

This clonotype was recorded a few times. The chain couples TRBV29-1 to TRBJ1-2; D unresolved. The CDR3 covers 12 residues. Trimming stripped 6 bases from V and 4 bases from J, with 12 bases between. Germline V gene sequence: CDR1 SQVTM, CDR2 ANQGSEA. The CDR3 reads CSVNRVIYGYTF. For the CDR3, the DNA is TGCAGCGTAAACCGGGTCATCTATGGCTACACCTTC.

This sequence joins TRBV4-3 and TRBJ1-5; D gene ambiguous. The germline CDR1 and CDR2 sequences are LGHNA and YSLEER. The CDR3 has 14 residues. The V end lost 6 bases, the J end lost 2 bases, and 11 bases lay between the germline ends. The CDR3 DNA is TGCGCCAGCAGTCCGTCGGGAGGCAATCAGCCCCAGCATTTT. Its translation is CASSPSGGNQPQHF.

V gene TRBV9 combines with J gene TRBJ2-3, with D perhaps matching TRBD1 (6 bases). V was clipped by 3 bases and J by 0 bases, with 8 bases between them. Per the germline V gene, CDR1 is SGDLS and CDR2 is YYNGEE. CDR3 length: 14 residues. CDR3 amino acids: CASSARGSTDTQYF. In DNA, the CDR3 is TGTGCCAGCAGCGCTAGGGGGAGCACAGATACGCAGTATTTT.

J is TRBJ2-7 and V is TRBV29-1; no firm D call. Trimming left V 1 base short and J 0 bases short, with 7 bases between. Germline V gene lookup returns CDR1 SQVTM and CDR2 ANQGSEA. The CDR3 has 13 amino acids. The CDR3, as DNA: TGCAGCGTTGAAGGCGAACCCTCCTACGAGCAGTACTTC. Amino acids: CSVEGEPSYEQYF.

The rearrangement uses TRBV29-1 and TRBJ1-2, with no clear D. The CDR3 is 15 residues long. Between the trimmed V and J ends, which lost 0 bases and 4 bases, there was a span of 15 bases. Germline assignment: CDR1 SQVTM and CDR2 ANQGSEA. The CDR3 is CSVEDQRHGSYGYTF. The CDR3 DNA follows: TGCAGCGTTGAAGATCAGAGACACGGCTCCTATGGCTACACCTTC.

The CDR3 DNA reads TGTGCCAGCAGCCCAGGGACTAGCACCACAGATACGCAGTATTTT. It yields the protein CASSPGTSTTDTQYF. V and J are TRBV9 and TRBJ2-3; the match to TRBD2 covers 9 bases. J lost 2 bases, V lost 4 bases, and 5 bases had no gene match. Germline assignment: CDR1 SGDLS and CDR2 YYNGEE. This CDR3 is 15 amino acids long.

This chain uses TRBV20-1 with TRBJ2-6, with TRBD1 matching 9 bases. There are 17 residues in the CDR3. The V segment lost 6 bases and the J segment 2 bases; nucleotides outside the gene matches: 11. The germline gives CDR1 DFQATT, CDR2 SNEGSKA (reference sequence). CDR3 sequence reads: CSAIGQGQGPGANVLTF. CDR3 in DNA: TGCAGTGCCATCGGACAGGGGCAAGGACCTGGGGCCAACGTCCTGACTTTC.

The chain is built from TRBV24-1 and TRBJ1-2, with D possibly matching TRBD1 (5 bases). The CDR3 runs to 13 residues. V was clipped by 3 bases and J by 5 bases, with 9 bases between them. Germline V lookup: CDR1 KGHDR, CDR2 SFDVKD. CDR3 DNA sequence: TGTGCCACCAGTGATCCCACAGGTTATGGCTACACCTTC. It yields the protein CATSDPTGYGYTF.

As for this clonotype: Germline is not matched at one junction end, which may reflect a read error. J is TRBJ2-1 and V is TRBV24-1; D is undetermined. Per germline, CDR1 KGHDR and CDR2 SFDVKD. The CDR3 loop spans 10 amino acids. The CDR3 region is CAISGDEQFF. The CDR3 coding sequence is TGTGCCATCAGTGGGGATGAGCAGTTCTTC.

This rearrangement joins TRBV15 to TRBJ1-1; D unresolved. The V gene lost 5 bases and the J gene lost 0 bases, with 13 bases spanning the gap. Germline V lookup: CDR1 LNHNV, CDR2 YYDKDF (reference sequence). This CDR3 is built from 15 residues. The CDR3 sequence: CATSLAPGVNTEAFF. As DNA, the CDR3 is TGTGCCACCAGCTTGGCCCCAGGAGTGAACACTGAAGCTTTCTTT.

The chain has TRBV6-5 and TRBJ2-5, with 7 bases matching TRBD2. This CDR3 region has 11 residues. The V segment lost 7 bases and the J segment 4 bases; nucleotides outside the gene matches: 0. Looked up from germline, CDR1 is MNHEY and CDR2 is SVGAGI. CDR3: CASTSGETQYF. CDR3 sequence (DNA): TGTGCCAGCACTAGCGGAGAGACCCAGTACTTC.

This sequence joins TRBV7-9 and TRBJ2-7, with D possibly matching TRBD1 (6 bases). Looked up from germline, CDR1 is SEHNR and CDR2 is FQNEAQ (reference sequence). V was trimmed by 3 bases and J by 5 bases, leaving 8 bases between them. The CDR3 totals 12 residues. For the CDR3, the DNA is TGTGCCAGCAGCTTTGGGGACAACGAGCAGTACTTC. This translates into CASSFGDNEQYF.

The gene calls are TRBV28 and TRBJ1-1; weak D call: TRBD1 (5 bases). The germline gives CDR1 MDHEN, CDR2 SYDVKM. This CDR3 comprises 15 residues. The V end was cut by 1 base, the J end by 3 bases, with 12 bases between. The CDR3 bases are TGTGCCAGCAGTTTATCGGCAGGGAGTCACACTGAAGCTTTCTTT. As protein: CASSLSAGSHTEAFF.